The next 32 T cell receptor beta chains were all read from a single sample in a study of cytomegalovirus exposure and HLA in healthy donors. PCR amplification relied on 60 Vbeta primers (plus 13 Jbeta primers). Sequenced by immunoSEQ multiplex PCR; TCRdb stores in-frame clones only, minus some. The table has under 250,000 clones, more than 75% seen once. Input material: PBMCs. The origin of the receptors is a man aged 40-49 years in good health and CMV-seropositive.

The chain combines TRBV29-1 with TRBJ1-1; TRBD1 aligns across 8 bases. V was clipped by 8 bases and J by 3 bases; unmatched bases: 5. Germline V gives CDR1 SQVTM, CDR2 ANQGSEA. This CDR3 region has 12 residues. CDR3 nucleotide sequence: TGCAGCTGTGCGACAGGGGACACTGAAGCTTTCTTT. As protein: CSCATGDTEAFF. The full variable domain, its missing parts supplied by reference TRBV29-1 and TRBJ1-1, is SAVISQKPSRDICQRGTSLTIQCQVDSQVTMMFWYRQQPGQSLTLIATANQGSEATYESGFVIDKFPISRPNLTFSTLTVSNMSPEDSSIYLCSCATGDTEAFFGQGTRLTVV.

V is TRBV19 and J is TRBJ2-2, with D possibly being TRBD1 (7 bases). Trimming left V 6 bases short and J 5 bases short, with 16 bases between. The CDR3 consists of 15 residues. Germline CDR1 LNHDA, CDR2 SQIVND (reference sequence). CDR3 in DNA: TGTGCCAGTAGCCGGGACAGCCTAGCGACCGGGGAGCTGTTTTTT. Encoded protein: CASSRDSLATGELFF. The full variable domain, rest sourced from reference TRBV19 and TRBJ2-2, is DGGITQSPKYLFRKEGQNVTLSCEQNLNHDAMYWYRQDPGQGLRLIYYSQIVNDFQKGDIAEGYSVSREKKESFPLTVTSAQKNPTAFYLCASSRDSLATGELFFGEGSRLTVL.

This clone was recorded once. The rearrangement uses TRBV7-8 and TRBJ2-2; TRBD1 aligns across 7 bases. V trimming: 6 bases; J trimming: 4 bases; junction bases outside the gene matches: 5. This CDR3 is 14 amino acids long. CDR1 SGHVS and CDR2 FQNEAQ come from the germline V gene. CDR3 region: CASSSNRGTGELFF. The CDR3 bases are TGTGCCAGCAGTTCTAACAGGGGCACCGGGGAGCTGTTTTTT.

This clone has just a few counts. V and J are TRBV7-8 and TRBJ1-3; D perhaps matches TRBD1 (5 bases). Germline CDR1 SGHVS, CDR2 FQNEAQ. The germline V and J ends were trimmed by 5 bases and 1 base, with 9 bases remaining between them. CDR3 length equals 14 residues. The CDR3 region has the DNA TGTGCCAGCAGCCCCCGGGGGTCTGGAAACACCATATATTTT. It translates to CASSPRGSGNTIYF.

V and J are TRBV9 and TRBJ1-2; TRBD1 agrees at 11 bases. After removal of 4 bases from V and 4 bases from J, the junction contained 6 bases not matched to a gene. CDR1 is SGDLS and CDR2 is YYNGEE in the germline V gene. This CDR3 is 15 amino acids long. The CDR3 region is CASSPGTGGSYGYTF. CDR3 DNA: TGTGCCAGCAGCCCTGGGACAGGGGGAAGCTATGGCTACACCTTC.

This clone occurred a few times. This chain links TRBV5-8 with TRBJ2-1, with D possibly being TRBD2 (5 bases). The germline V gene encodes CDR1 SGHTS and CDR2 YDEGEE. This CDR3 is 16 amino acids long. The V end was cut by 0 bases, the J end by 4 bases, with 14 bases between. CDR3 protein: CASSLEYRRIYNEQFF. CDR3 DNA sequence: TGTGCCAGCAGCTTGGAGTACCGGAGGATATACAATGAGCAGTTCTTC.

CDR3 bases: TGTGCCAGCAGCGTCTCGGGACAGAACTACAATGAGCAGTTCTTC. It encodes CASSVSGQNYNEQFF. The chain joins TRBV9 to TRBJ2-1; 7 bases align to TRBD1. The CDR3 spans 15 residues. CDR1 is SGDLS and CDR2 is YYNGEE in the germline V gene. The junction had 5 bases not matched to a gene; V was cut back by 2 bases and J by 3 bases.

This clone was observed a few times. The chain recombines TRBV6-1 with TRBJ1-4; D may be TRBD1 (5 bases). The CDR3 consists of 12 residues. Germline V lookup: CDR1 MNHNS, CDR2 SASEGT. The V gene lost 2 bases and the J gene lost 15 bases, with 13 bases spanning the gap. The CDR3: CASSEPGARVFF. In DNA form, the CDR3 reads TGTGCCAGCAGTGAACCTGGGGCTCGGGTGTTTTTT.

This CDR3 is CASSTGLAGVAGPELSTDTQYF. CDR3 nucleotide sequence: TGTGCCAGTAGTACCGGACTAGCGGGAGTAGCGGGCCCCGAACTAAGCACAGATACGCAGTATTTT. The chain combines TRBV19 with TRBJ2-3; 13 positions match TRBD2. Germline CDR1 and CDR2: LNHDA and SQIVND (reference sequence). After removal of 4 bases from V and 0 bases from J, the junction contained 19 bases not matched to a gene. The CDR3 sequence is 22 residues long.

The chain joins TRBV9 to TRBJ2-2, with TRBD2 matching 7 bases. The CDR3 contains 16 residues. V shed 1 base, J shed 5 bases, and the junction held 8 bases outside the gene matches. The germline gives CDR1 SGDLS, CDR2 YYNGEE. The CDR3 nucleotides are TGTGCCAGCAGCGTATCGAGTGGGAGGGAAACCGGGGAGCTGTTTTTT. It translates to CASSVSSGRETGELFF.

This chain links TRBV10-3 with TRBJ1-2, with 8 bases identical to TRBD1. The trim removed 6 bases at V and 4 bases at J, leaving 13 bases unmatched. The V gene's germline CDR1 is ENHRY and CDR2 SYGVKD. This CDR3 contains 16 residues. Written as DNA, the CDR3 is TGTGCCATCAGAAGCGCGGCAGGGGGCGGGAGCTATGGCTACACCTTC. Protein sequence: CAIRSAAGGGSYGYTF.

V usage is TRBV7-9 and J usage is TRBJ2-3; 9 bases agree with TRBD1. V shed 5 bases, J shed 3 bases, and the junction held 6 bases outside the gene matches. Per the germline V gene, CDR1 is SEHNR and CDR2 is FQNEAQ (reference sequence). This CDR3 region has 15 residues. The CDR3 bases are TGTGCCAGCAGCGGCGACAGGGGGGGAACAGATACGCAGTATTTT. Residues: CASSGDRGGTDTQYF. The full variable domain, rest sourced from reference TRBV7-9 and TRBJ2-3, is DTGVSQNPRHKITKRGQNVTFRCDPISEHNRLYWYRQTLGQGPEFLTYFQNEAQLEKSRLLSDRFSAERPKGSFSTLEIQRTEQGDSAMYLCASSGDRGGTDTQYFGPGTRLTVL.

The chain links TRBV7-8 to TRBJ1-3, with 10 bases lining up with TRBD1. The length of the CDR3 is 19 residues. V was pared by 6 bases and J by 0 bases, with 14 bases of the junction left unmatched. Per the germline V gene, CDR1 is SGHVS and CDR2 is FQNEAQ. The CDR3 region is CASSSVPGQGLRSGNTIYF. The CDR3 DNA reads as TGTGCCAGCAGTTCGGTCCCGGGACAGGGGTTACGCTCTGGAAACACCATATATTTT.

CDR3 bases: TGTGCCAGCAGTGTAATAACCGGGACAGGGGCGGGCGGCTACACCTTC. Protein: CASSVITGTGAGGYTF. The gene calls are TRBV2 and TRBJ1-2; TRBD1 aligns across 10 bases. J lost 8 bases, V lost 4 bases, and 13 bases had no gene match. Germline V CDR1 and CDR2: SNHLY, FYNNEI. This CDR3 is 16 amino acids long.

V usage is TRBV18 and J usage is TRBJ2-5; a weak D match, TRBD1 (7 bases). The CDR3 contains 14 residues. Trimming shortened V by 3 bases and J by 2 bases, and 10 bases separated the two germline ends. Germline CDR1 KGHSH, CDR2 LQKENI. This CDR3 reads CASSPRGQQETQYF. CDR3 nucleotide sequence: TGTGCCAGCTCACCGCGGGGACAGCAAGAGACCCAGTACTTC.

This clone came up a few times. The chain couples TRBV25-1 to TRBJ1-1; TRBD1 aligns across 8 bases. Germline V gene data show CDR1 as MGHDK and CDR2 as SYGVNS. The CDR3 loop spans 16 amino acids. With V trimmed by 5 bases and J by 0 bases, 8 bases remained unmatched. CDR3 nucleotides: TGTGCCAGCAGTAGGGGGTACAGGGGGTTGAACACTGAAGCTTTCTTT. The encoded protein is CASSRGYRGLNTEAFF.

The J gene is TRBJ2-2, the V gene TRBV5-6; D may be TRBD2 (6 bases). Germline assignment: CDR1 SGHDT and CDR2 YYEEEE. V was clipped by 4 bases and J by 1 base, with 14 bases between them. This CDR3 region has 16 residues. CDR3 in DNA: TGTGCCAGCAGCAGGGCGGAGGGATTGAACACCGGGGAGCTGTTTTTT. It translates to CASSRAEGLNTGELFF.

As for this clone: The sample has other DNA sequences that encode this CDR3 too. The chain couples TRBV19 to TRBJ1-1; unclear D gene. Germline V CDR1 and CDR2: LNHDA, SQIVND (reference sequence). CDR3 length: 13 amino acids. The V and J ends lost 3 bases and 1 base respectively, with 6 bases between them. CDR3: CASSITGNTEAFF. The DNA for the CDR3 is TGTGCCAGTAGTATCACGGGGAACACTGAAGCTTTCTTT.

The chain has TRBV5-1 and TRBJ2-3, with 13 bases that match TRBD2. With 4 bases clipped from V and 3 bases from J, the junction kept 5 bases outside the gene matches. Germline CDR1 is SGHRS and CDR2 is YFSETQ. The CDR3 is 16 amino acids. The CDR3 loop is CASSPGTSGTTDTQYF. The CDR3 DNA follows: TGCGCCAGCAGCCCGGGGACTAGCGGGACAACAGATACGCAGTATTTT.

J is TRBJ1-5 and V is TRBV6-5; no definite D call. Germline CDR1 is MNHEY and CDR2 is SVGAGI. V was cut by 4 bases and J by 1 base, with 11 bases left in between. The CDR3 totals 15 residues. This chain's CDR3 is CASSSTMKSNQPQHF. For the CDR3, the DNA is TGTGCCAGCAGTTCCACAATGAAAAGCAATCAGCCCCAGCATTTT.

The chain is built from TRBV30 and TRBJ2-1; TRBD1 aligns across 9 bases. V lost 0 bases, J lost 8 bases, and 5 bases stayed unmatched. The CDR3 has 14 amino acids. Germline values: CDR1 GTSNPN, CDR2 SVGIG (reference sequence). The CDR3, as DNA: TGTGCCTGGAGTGTAGCACAGGGGGCCTATGAGCAGTTCTTC. Translated: CAWSVAQGAYEQFF.

This clone was counted once. The chain couples TRBV7-8 to TRBJ1-4; 10 nucleotides align to TRBD1. Germline CDR1 reads SGHVS; CDR2 reads FQNEAQ. The V segment lost 4 bases and the J segment 5 bases; nucleotides outside the gene matches: 7. The CDR3 is 16 residues long. The CDR3 spells CASSYFPGQGNEKLFF. CDR3 DNA: TGTGCCAGCAGCTACTTCCCGGGACAGGGGAATGAAAAACTGTTTTTT.

The chain carries TRBV27 and TRBJ1-3, with D tentatively TRBD1 (5 bases). CDR1 is MNHEY and CDR2 is SMNVEV in the germline V gene (reference sequence). The CDR3 spans 15 residues. V was cut by 2 bases and J by 2 bases, with 10 bases left in between. The DNA of the CDR3 is TGTGCCAGCAGTTTAGTGGGGCAAGCTGGAAACACCATATATTTT. Protein product: CASSLVGQAGNTIYF.

V usage is TRBV6-1 and J usage is TRBJ2-7, with D perhaps matching TRBD2 (5 bases). CDR3 length: 12 amino acids. Germline V gene data show CDR1 as MNHNS and CDR2 as SASEGT. V was pared by 9 bases and J by 8 bases, with 17 bases between. CDR3 residues: CASVGVLQQQYF. The CDR3 bases are TGTGCCAGTGTCGGGGTTCTTCAACAGCAGTACTTC.

The chain has TRBV19 and TRBJ2-2, with TRBD2 as a possible D gene (6 bases). The CDR3 has 14 amino acids. Per germline, CDR1 LNHDA and CDR2 SQIVND (reference sequence). Trimming took off 9 bases at V and 2 bases at J, with 13 bases between the two ends. The CDR3 DNA reads as TGTGCCAGCGGGACTCACCGAAACACCGGGGAGCTGTTTTTT. Its protein product is CASGTHRNTGELFF.

The genes are TRBV11-3 and TRBJ2-2; 9 bases match TRBD2. CDR1 SGHNT and CDR2 YENEEA come from the germline V gene. The CDR3 spans 14 residues. V shed 4 bases and J 8 bases; nucleotides not matched to a gene: 5. The CDR3 region has the DNA TGTGCCAGCAGCTGGTTAGCGGGAGCGGGGGAGCTGTTTTTT. This translates into CASSWLAGAGELFF.

The chain uses TRBV7-9 and TRBJ2-1; D gene uncertain. With 5 bases removed from V and 4 bases from J, the gap between germline ends came to 15 bases. This CDR3 is built from 15 residues. The germline V gene encodes CDR1 SEHNR and CDR2 FQNEAQ (reference sequence). The CDR3 loop reads CASSPHGPEYNEQFF. Written as DNA, the CDR3 is TGTGCCAGCAGCCCCCATGGGCCGGAATACAATGAGCAGTTCTTC.

The chain is built from TRBV28 and TRBJ1-5; 7 bases match TRBD1. This CDR3 is 16 amino acids long. With 7 bases clipped from V and 5 bases from J, the junction kept 14 bases outside the gene matches. CDR1 and CDR2 from the germline V gene are MDHEN and SYDVKM. CDR3 DNA: TGTGCCAGCAACCGTAACAGGGGAACTTACCATCAGCCCCAGCATTTT. This codes for CASNRNRGTYHQPQHF.

The table lists this clone with a few counts. J is TRBJ2-6 and V is TRBV7-9, with D perhaps TRBD2 (6 bases). The germline V gene encodes CDR1 SEHNR and CDR2 FQNEAQ (reference sequence). The CDR3 runs to 17 residues. Trimming stripped 7 bases from V and 1 base from J, with 17 bases between. The CDR3 reads CASNFPGEKSGANVLTF. CDR3 coding DNA: TGTGCCAGCAACTTTCCGGGGGAGAAATCTGGGGCCAACGTCCTGACTTTC. The whole variable domain, filled in from reference TRBV7-9 and TRBJ2-6, reads DTGVSQNPRHKITKRGQNVTFRCDPISEHNRLYWYRQTLGQGPEFLTYFQNEAQLEKSRLLSDRFSAERPKGSFSTLEIQRTEQGDSAMYLCASNFPGEKSGANVLTFGAGSRLTVL.

This chain links TRBV6-1 with TRBJ2-2; no firm D call. The V end was cut by 8 bases, the J end by 0 bases, with 10 bases between. Looked up from germline, CDR1 is MNHNS and CDR2 is SASEGT. The CDR3 is 14 residues long. CDR3 protein: CASLFPSNTGELFF. Here the CDR3 DNA reads TGTGCCAGCCTCTTTCCTTCGAACACCGGGGAGCTGTTTTTT.

This chain's CDR3 is CASSPRLAGAVDTQYF. The CDR3 region has the DNA TGTGCCAGCAGCCCCCGACTAGCGGGAGCGGTAGATACGCAGTATTTT. This chain links TRBV7-2 with TRBJ2-3; 12 bases match TRBD2. The length of the CDR3 is 16 residues. Trimming removed 5 bases from V and 5 bases from J; junction bases left unmatched: 8. The germline V gene has CDR1 SGHTA and CDR2 FQGNSA.

This clone was recorded only once. The chain recombines TRBV29-1 with TRBJ2-3; TRBD2 agrees at 10 bases. The CDR3 is 17 residues long. Germline assignment: CDR1 SQVTM and CDR2 ANQGSEA. J lost 1 base, V lost 6 bases, and 13 bases had no gene match. As DNA, the CDR3 is TGCAGCGTCAGCTCGACAGTAGCGGGAGGTGGCACAGATACGCAGTATTTT. Translated, it gives CSVSSTVAGGGTDTQYF.